The T cell receptor beta chain described here comes from a study of blood T cell repertoires in COVID-19. Sequencing used immunoSEQ multiplex PCR; TCRdb keeps in-frame clones, though not all of them. The sample holds about 270,000 clones, around 86% seen once. V lost 6 bases and J lost 4; bases outside the gene matches: 12. CDR1 LNHNV and CDR2 YYDKDF come from the germline V gene (reference sequence). This CDR3 is 17 amino acids long. V usage is TRBV15 and J usage is TRBJ2-6; 7 bases match TRBD1. This TCR was sampled from a woman aged 55-70 years who had recovered from COVID-19. The sequenced material came from peripheral blood. For the CDR3, the DNA is TGTGCCACCAGGGGGGACAGAAATTCAATCGGGGCCAACGTCCTGACTTTC. Its protein is CATRGDRNSIGANVLTF.